The 17 T cell receptor beta chains below were found in one sample sequenced in a study of CD8 T cells in Susac syndrome. An input of roughly 0.5 to 1 ug of RNA was subjected to reverse transcription using random hexamers. MiXCR, run by TCRdb on the immunoSEQ multiplex PCR reads, gives a single entry per CDR3 protein. The repertoire holds around 190,000 distinct CDR3 sequences, with roughly 92% as singletons. The sample taken for sequencing was CD4+ T cells from PBMCs. The receptor set was obtained from a human donor in good health.

This chain connects TRBV18 to TRBJ1-2; D is undetermined. Trimming removed 2 bases from V and 4 bases from J, with 11 bases in between. This CDR3 is built from 14 residues. CDR1 and CDR2 from the germline V gene are KGHSH and LQKENI. CDR3 bases: TGTGCCAGCTCACCAAGCAGCACAATCTATGGCTACACCTTC. This translates into CASSPSSTIYGYTF.

V gene TRBV12-3 or TRBV12-4 combines with J gene TRBJ1-1; D gene unclear. V lost 6 bases and J 4 bases, leaving 12 bases between the germline ends. The CDR3 spans 13 residues. CDR3 residues: CASRLSTGTEAFF. Written as DNA, the CDR3 is TGTGCCAGCAGACTATCGACGGGCACTGAAGCTTTCTTT.

The chain recombines TRBV7-8 with TRBJ2-3, with 9 bases that match TRBD2. V shed 1 base, J shed 1 base, and the junction held 9 bases outside the gene matches. Germline assignment: CDR1 SGHVS and CDR2 FQNEAQ. The CDR3 runs 18 residues. CDR3 loop: CASSLELAGDMGTDTQYF. The CDR3 region has the DNA TGTGCCAGCAGCTTAGAACTAGCGGGCGACATGGGCACAGATACGCAGTATTTT.

This clonotype was seen once. The chain joins TRBV28 to TRBJ1-1; 7 bases fit TRBD1. The germline V gene has CDR1 MDHEN and CDR2 SYDVKM. With V trimmed by 6 bases and J by 0 bases, 4 bases remained unmatched. CDR3 length: 14 amino acids. The CDR3 loop reads CASSHQGVNTEAFF. The DNA for the CDR3 is TGTGCCAGCAGCCATCAGGGGGTGAACACTGAAGCTTTCTTT. Full variable domain (missing parts from reference TRBV28 and TRBJ1-1): DVKVTQSSRYLVKRTGEKVFLECVQDMDHENMFWYRQDPGLGLRLIYFSYDVKMKEKGDIPEGYSVSREKKERFSLILESASTNQTSMYLCASSHQGVNTEAFFGQGTRLTVV.

The V call is TRBV3-1, the J call TRBJ1-2; a possible D gene is TRBD1 (6 bases). V was pared by 6 bases and J by 8 bases, with 13 bases between. CDR1 LGHDT and CDR2 YNNKEL come from the germline V gene (reference sequence). This CDR3 spans 12 amino acids. The CDR3 loop reads CASRDRVGGYTF. The CDR3 bases are TGTGCCAGCAGGGACAGAGTGGGGGGCTACACCTTC.

The J gene is TRBJ1-6, the V gene TRBV3-1; TRBD1 matches 9 bases. CDR1 and CDR2 (germline): LGHDT, YNNKEL (reference sequence). V shed 6 bases and J 8 bases; nucleotides not matched to a gene: 14. The CDR3 sequence is 17 residues long. The CDR3 here is CASRRGSGQGRDSPLHF. CDR3 nucleotide sequence: TGTGCCAGCAGACGAGGTTCGGGACAGGGCCGGGATTCACCCCTCCACTTT.

V and J are TRBV7-2 and TRBJ2-7; 9 bases map to TRBD1. Germline V gene data show CDR1 as SGHTA and CDR2 as FQGNSA. V shed 5 bases, J shed 3 bases, and the junction held 8 bases outside the gene matches. This CDR3 is built from 15 residues. Here the CDR3 DNA reads TGTGCCAGCAGCCCCCGGGGACAGGGAGACTACGAGCAGTACTTC. Translation gives CASSPRGQGDYEQYF.

The chain combines TRBV12-3 or TRBV12-4 with TRBJ2-4; 12 bases are shared with TRBD1. V was clipped by 6 bases and J by 8 bases; unmatched bases: 14. The CDR3 runs 17 residues. In DNA form, the CDR3 reads TGTGCCAGCAGCTCCCCGGGACAGGGGGCTTCGGTTGACATTCAGTACTTC. Its translation is CASSSPGQGASVDIQYF.

V is TRBV27 and J is TRBJ2-2, with TRBD2 matching over 9 bases. From germline, CDR1 is MNHEY and CDR2 SMNVEV (reference sequence). V gave up 5 bases and J gave up 7 bases; unmatched junction bases: 17. The CDR3 has 18 residues. Here the CDR3 reads CASSLTQILAGKDGELFF. Here the CDR3 DNA reads TGTGCCAGCAGTCTCACCCAAATTCTAGCGGGGAAAGACGGGGAGCTGTTTTTT.

This clonotype was seen only once. The chain combines TRBV5-4 with TRBJ1-1, with 9 bases aligning to TRBD1. CDR1 SGHNT and CDR2 YYREEE come from the germline V gene (reference sequence). The CDR3 consists of 14 residues. With V trimmed by 2 bases and J by 7 bases, 6 bases remained unmatched. This CDR3 reads CASSLEQGANEAFF. The CDR3 coding sequence is TGTGCCAGCAGCTTAGAACAGGGGGCGAATGAAGCTTTCTTT.

V usage is TRBV15 and J usage is TRBJ1-1; no definite D call. The germline gives CDR1 LNHNV, CDR2 YYDKDF (reference sequence). This CDR3 spans 14 amino acids. The V and J ends lost 1 base and 2 bases respectively, with 8 bases between them. The CDR3 loop is CATSRARPNTEAFF. The DNA of the CDR3 is TGTGCCACCAGCAGAGCACGTCCTAACACTGAAGCTTTCTTT.

This chain joins TRBV7-2 and TRBJ2-1, with 9 bases fitting TRBD1. V gave up 4 bases and J gave up 6 bases; unmatched junction bases: 10. Germline CDR1 SGHTA, CDR2 FQGNSA. This CDR3 region has 16 residues. For the CDR3, the DNA is TGTGCCAGCAGCTACGCCGGGACAGGGATAGGCAATGAGCAGTTCTTC. This sequence encodes CASSYAGTGIGNEQFF.

The genes are TRBV12-3 or TRBV12-4 and TRBJ2-5; either TRBD1 or TRBD2 may supply D (5 bases each). Trimming removed 10 bases from V and 7 bases from J, with 25 bases in between. The CDR3 runs 15 residues. CDR3 sequence reads: CATRRGGGRSGTQYF. Here the CDR3 DNA reads TGTGCCACCCGCCGCGGTGGGGGACGCTCCGGGACCCAGTACTTC.

This clonotype was seen only once. The V call is TRBV14, the J call TRBJ1-5; D uncertain. Germline V CDR1 and CDR2: SGHDN, FVKESK. V was pared by 0 bases and J by 1 base, with 4 bases between. The CDR3 contains 14 residues. The CDR3 reads CASSQEGSNQPQHF. The CDR3 region has the DNA TGTGCCAGCAGCCAAGAGGGGAGCAATCAGCCCCAGCATTTT.

The chain employs TRBV12-3 or TRBV12-4 and TRBJ2-3; perhaps TRBD2 as D (5 bases). V was shortened by 7 bases and J by 0 bases, with 11 bases between the two germline ends. The length of the CDR3 is 14 residues. The CDR3 sequence is CASTTRPSTDTQYF. CDR3 coding DNA: TGTGCCAGCACCACTAGACCTAGCACAGATACGCAGTATTTT.

The chain uses TRBV19 and TRBJ2-5; D possibly corresponds to TRBD2 (7 bases). Deletions cut 11 bases from V and 4 bases from J, with 17 bases between. CDR3 length: 13 residues. Per the germline V gene, CDR1 is LNHDA and CDR2 is SQIVND (reference sequence). This CDR3 is CAVSGGAGETQYF. Written as DNA, the CDR3 is TGTGCCGTTTCTGGGGGGGCCGGAGAGACCCAGTACTTC.

The chain carries TRBV29-1 and TRBJ1-1; 7 bases are shared with TRBD1. The CDR3 is 14 amino acids. From germline, CDR1 is SQVTM and CDR2 ANQGSEA. The V and J ends lost 6 bases and 6 bases, in that order; junction bases with no gene match: 13. CDR3 nucleotide sequence: TGCAGCGTCGAACTGACAGGGCCACCTCCTGAAGCTTTCTTT. Translation: CSVELTGPPPEAFF.